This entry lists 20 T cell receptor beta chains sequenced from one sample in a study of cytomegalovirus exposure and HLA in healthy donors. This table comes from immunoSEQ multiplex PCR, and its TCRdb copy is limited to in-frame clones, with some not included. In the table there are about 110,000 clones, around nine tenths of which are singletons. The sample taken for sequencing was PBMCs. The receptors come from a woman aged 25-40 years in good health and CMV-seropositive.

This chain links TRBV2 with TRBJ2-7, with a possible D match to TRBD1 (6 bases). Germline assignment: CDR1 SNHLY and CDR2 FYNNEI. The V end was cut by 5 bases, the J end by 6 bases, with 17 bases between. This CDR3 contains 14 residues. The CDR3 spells CASSPTGYEAEQYF. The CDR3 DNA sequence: TGTGCCAGCAGTCCAACAGGGTATGAGGCCGAGCAGTACTTC.

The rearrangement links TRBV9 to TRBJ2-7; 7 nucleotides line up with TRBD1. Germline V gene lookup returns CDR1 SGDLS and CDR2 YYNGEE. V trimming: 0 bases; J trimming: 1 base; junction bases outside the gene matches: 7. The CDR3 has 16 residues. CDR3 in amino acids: CASSVAPGQSSYEQYF. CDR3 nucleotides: TGTGCCAGCAGCGTAGCCCCGGGACAGAGTTCCTACGAGCAGTACTTC. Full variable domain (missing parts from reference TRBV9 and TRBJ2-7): DSGVTQTPKHLITATGQRVTLRCSPRSGDLSVYWYQQSLDQGLQFLIQYYNGEERAKGNILERFSAQQFPDLHSELNLSSLELGDSALYFCASSVAPGQSSYEQYFGPGTRLTVT.

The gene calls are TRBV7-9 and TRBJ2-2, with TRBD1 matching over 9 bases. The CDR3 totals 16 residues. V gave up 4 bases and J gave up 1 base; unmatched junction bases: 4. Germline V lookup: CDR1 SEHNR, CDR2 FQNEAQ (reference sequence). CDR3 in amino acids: CASSWRTGENTGELFF. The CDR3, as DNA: TGTGCCAGCAGCTGGAGGACAGGGGAGAACACCGGGGAGCTGTTTTTT.

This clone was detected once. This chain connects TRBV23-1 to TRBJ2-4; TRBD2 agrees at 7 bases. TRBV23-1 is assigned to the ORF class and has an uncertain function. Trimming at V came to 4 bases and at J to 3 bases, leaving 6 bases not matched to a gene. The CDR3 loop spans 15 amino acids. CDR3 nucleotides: TGCGCCAGCAGTCTTACACCGGGGGGCAAAAACATTCAGTACTTC. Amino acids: CASSLTPGGKNIQYF.

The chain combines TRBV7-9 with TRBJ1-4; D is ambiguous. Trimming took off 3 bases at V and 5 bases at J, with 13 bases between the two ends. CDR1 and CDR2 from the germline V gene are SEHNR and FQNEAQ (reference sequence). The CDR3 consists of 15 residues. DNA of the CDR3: TGTGCCAGCAGCTTTCAAGCAGGCCTCAATGAAAAACTGTTTTTT. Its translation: CASSFQAGLNEKLFF.

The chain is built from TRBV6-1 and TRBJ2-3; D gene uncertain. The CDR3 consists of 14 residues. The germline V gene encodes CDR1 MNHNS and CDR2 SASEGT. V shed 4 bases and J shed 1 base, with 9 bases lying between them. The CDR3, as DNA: TGTGCCAGCAGTGTAGGCCGGGGCACAGATACGCAGTATTTT. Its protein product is CASSVGRGTDTQYF.

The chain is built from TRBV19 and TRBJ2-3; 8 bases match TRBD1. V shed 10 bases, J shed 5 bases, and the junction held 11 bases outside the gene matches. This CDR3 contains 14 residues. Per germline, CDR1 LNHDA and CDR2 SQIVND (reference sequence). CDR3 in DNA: TGTGCCACCAAATACGGACAGGGAGGAGATACGCAGTATTTT. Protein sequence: CATKYGQGGDTQYF.

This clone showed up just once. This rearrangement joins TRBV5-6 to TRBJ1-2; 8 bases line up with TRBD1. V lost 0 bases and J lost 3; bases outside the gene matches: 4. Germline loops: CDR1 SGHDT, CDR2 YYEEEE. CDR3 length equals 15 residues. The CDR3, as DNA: TGTGCCAGCAGCTTGGTGGACAGGGAAGACTATGGCTACACCTTC. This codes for CASSLVDREDYGYTF.

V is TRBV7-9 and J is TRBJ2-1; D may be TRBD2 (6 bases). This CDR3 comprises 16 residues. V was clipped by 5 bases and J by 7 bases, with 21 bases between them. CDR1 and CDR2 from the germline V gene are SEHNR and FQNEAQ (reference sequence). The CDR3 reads CASSPPAGKGTNEQFF. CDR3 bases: TGTGCCAGCAGCCCCCCGGCGGGGAAGGGAACAAATGAGCAGTTCTTC.

In nucleotides, the CDR3 is TGTGCCAGCAGCTTGGCGGGACTAGCGGGAGGGATCTACGAGCAGTACTTC. It specifies CASSLAGLAGGIYEQYF. The chain employs TRBV5-4 and TRBJ2-7; TRBD2 agrees at 16 bases. The CDR3 sequence is 17 residues long. Germline V gene lookup returns CDR1 SGHNT and CDR2 YYREEE (reference sequence). The V segment lost 0 bases and the J segment 3 bases; nucleotides outside the gene matches: 3. The full variable domain, rest sourced from reference TRBV5-4 and TRBJ2-7, is ETGVTQSPTHLIKTRGQQVTLRCSSQSGHNTVSWYQQALGQGPQFIFQYYREEENGRGNFPPRFSGLQFPNYSSELNVNALELDDSALYLCASSLAGLAGGIYEQYFGPGTRLTVT.

The CDR3 spells CASSWTANTGELFF. The CDR3 DNA reads as TGTGCCAGTAGTTGGACTGCAAACACCGGGGAGCTGTTTTTT. The chain carries TRBV19 and TRBJ2-2; tentatively, D is TRBD2 (5 bases). The ends were cut back, 5 bases at V and 2 bases at J, with 9 bases in the middle. The CDR3 sequence is 14 residues long. Per the germline V gene, CDR1 is LNHDA and CDR2 is SQIVND (reference sequence).

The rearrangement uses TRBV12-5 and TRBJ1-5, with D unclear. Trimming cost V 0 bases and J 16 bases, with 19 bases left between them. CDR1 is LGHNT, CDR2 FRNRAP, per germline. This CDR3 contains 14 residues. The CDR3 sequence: CASGLVVLEVHPHF. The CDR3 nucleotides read TGTGCTAGTGGTTTGGTAGTACTCGAGGTCCACCCTCATTTT.

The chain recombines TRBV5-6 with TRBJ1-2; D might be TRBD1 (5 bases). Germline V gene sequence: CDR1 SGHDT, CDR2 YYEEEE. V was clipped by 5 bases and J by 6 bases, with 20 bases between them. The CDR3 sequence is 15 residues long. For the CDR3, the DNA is TGTGCCAGCAGGAGCACCTGGGGCAGTGAGGATGGCTACACCTTC. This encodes CASRSTWGSEDGYTF.

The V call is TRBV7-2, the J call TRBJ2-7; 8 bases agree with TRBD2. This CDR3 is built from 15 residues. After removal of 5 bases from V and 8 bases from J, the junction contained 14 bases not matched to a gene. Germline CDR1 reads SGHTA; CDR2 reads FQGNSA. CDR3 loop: CASSPGAGGPLKQYF. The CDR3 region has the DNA TGTGCCAGCAGCCCAGGGGCGGGAGGCCCACTAAAGCAGTACTTC.

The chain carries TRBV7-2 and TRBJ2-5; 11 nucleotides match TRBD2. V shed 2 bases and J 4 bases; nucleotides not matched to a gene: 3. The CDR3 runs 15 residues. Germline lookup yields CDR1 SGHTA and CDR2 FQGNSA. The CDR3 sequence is CASSLFLAGGETQYF. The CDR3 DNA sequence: TGTGCCAGCAGCTTATTTCTAGCGGGGGGAGAGACCCAGTACTTC.

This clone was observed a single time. CDR3 region: CASSSGLGGNSYNEQFF. In DNA form, the CDR3 reads TGCGCCAGCAGCTCCGGACTAGGGGGAAATTCCTACAATGAGCAGTTCTTC. The chain has TRBV5-1 and TRBJ2-1; tentative D call: TRBD2 (7 bases). Germline V gene sequence: CDR1 SGHRS, CDR2 YFSETQ. The length of the CDR3 is 17 residues. The V end lost 3 bases, the J end lost 1 base, and 17 bases lay between the germline ends. Full variable domain (missing parts from reference TRBV5-1 and TRBJ2-1): KAGVTQTPRYLIKTRGQQVTLSCSPISGHRSVSWYQQTPGQGLQFLFEYFSETQRNKGNFPGRFSGRQFSNSRSEMNVSTLELGDSALYLCASSSGLGGNSYNEQFFGPGTRLTVL.

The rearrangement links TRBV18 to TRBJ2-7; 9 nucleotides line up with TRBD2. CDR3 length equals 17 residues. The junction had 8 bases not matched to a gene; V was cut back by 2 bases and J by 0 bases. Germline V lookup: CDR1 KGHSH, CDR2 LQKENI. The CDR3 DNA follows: TGTGCCAGCTCACCAACCATGGCTAGCGGGAACTCCTACGAGCAGTACTTC. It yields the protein CASSPTMASGNSYEQYF.

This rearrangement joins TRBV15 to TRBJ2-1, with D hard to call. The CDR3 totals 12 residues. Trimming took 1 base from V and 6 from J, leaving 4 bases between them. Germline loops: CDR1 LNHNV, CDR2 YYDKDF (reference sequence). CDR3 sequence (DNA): TGTGCCACCAGCAGAGCTACCAATGAGCAGTTCTTC. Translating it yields CATSRATNEQFF. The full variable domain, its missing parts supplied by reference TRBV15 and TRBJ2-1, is DAMVIQNPRYQVTQFGKPVTLSCSQTLNHNVMYWYQQKSSQAPKLLFHYYDKDFNNEADTPDNFQSRRPNTSFCFLDIRSPGLGDTAMYLCATSRATNEQFFGPGTRLTVL.

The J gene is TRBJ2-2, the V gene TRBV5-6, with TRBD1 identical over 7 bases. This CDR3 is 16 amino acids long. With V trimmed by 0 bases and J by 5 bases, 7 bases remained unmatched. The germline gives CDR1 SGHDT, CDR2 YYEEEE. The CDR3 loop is CASSLARARGTGELFF. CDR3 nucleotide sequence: TGTGCCAGCAGCTTGGCCAGGGCCAGGGGGACCGGGGAGCTGTTTTTT.

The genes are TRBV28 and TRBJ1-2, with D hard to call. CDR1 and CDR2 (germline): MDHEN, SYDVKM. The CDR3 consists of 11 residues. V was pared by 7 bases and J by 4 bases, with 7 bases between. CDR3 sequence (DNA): TGTGCCAGCACGGCGGGCTATGGCTACACCTTC. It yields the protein CASTAGYGYTF.